These 25 T cell receptor beta chains came from one sample sequenced in a study of cytomegalovirus exposure and HLA in healthy donors. Repertoires were generated with immunoSEQ multiplex PCR, while TCRdb's copy carries only in-frame clones and drops some. The sample carries 150,000 to 200,000 clones, around nine tenths recorded once. Sequenced sample: PBMCs. Receptor source: a woman aged 18-29 years in good health and CMV-seropositive.

This clone has just one count. This chain connects TRBV15 to TRBJ2-1; 10 positions match TRBD1. CDR3 length: 14 amino acids. Per germline, CDR1 LNHNV and CDR2 YYDKDF (reference sequence). V lost 4 bases and J lost 6; bases outside the gene matches: 3. CDR3 sequence reads: CATSTGDRGNEQFF. In nucleotides, the CDR3 is TGTGCCACCAGCACTGGGGACAGGGGCAATGAGCAGTTCTTC.

The chain links TRBV7-9 to TRBJ1-2; no reliable D call. CDR3 length: 12 residues. Germline CDR1 SEHNR, CDR2 FQNEAQ (reference sequence). V was clipped by 2 bases and J by 7 bases, with 8 bases between them. The CDR3 spells CASSLSGVGYTF. The CDR3 nucleotides are TGTGCCAGCAGCTTATCCGGGGTTGGCTACACCTTC.

V is TRBV27 and J is TRBJ1-3; possibly TRBD1 for D (6 bases). The CDR3 has 13 amino acids. V lost 7 bases, J lost 7 bases, and 14 bases lay in between. Germline assignment: CDR1 MNHEY and CDR2 SMNVEV (reference sequence). The DNA of the CDR3 is TGTGCCAGCAACTATCAGGGGCTCAACACCATATATTTT. Protein: CASNYQGLNTIYF.

The V gene is TRBV5-4, the J gene TRBJ1-4; 7 nucleotides match TRBD1. Germline CDR1 SGHNT, CDR2 YYREEE (reference sequence). Trimming cost V 3 bases and J 8 bases; bases outside gene matches: 13. The length of the CDR3 is 16 residues. The CDR3 coding sequence is TGTGCCAGCAGCTCGGAGGGGGCGCTGAATCGGGAAAAACTGTTTTTT. Amino acid sequence: CASSSEGALNREKLFF.

The rearrangement links TRBV10-1 to TRBJ2-2; 7 positions match TRBD1. The germline CDR1 and CDR2 sequences are WNHNN and SYGVQD (reference sequence). This CDR3 region has 15 residues. V was pared by 7 bases and J by 4 bases, with 9 bases of the junction left unmatched. The CDR3 region has the DNA TGCGCCAGCATCTCTGACAGGGTAGGCACCGGGGAGCTGTTTTTT. It translates to CASISDRVGTGELFF.

The chain carries TRBV4-2 and TRBJ2-1; D is perhaps TRBD2 (5 bases). The germline CDR1 and CDR2 sequences are LGHNA and YNFKEQ. V was cut by 3 bases and J by 0 bases, with 9 bases left in between. The CDR3 extends over 15 amino acids. This CDR3 reads CASSQDLSSYNEQFF. CDR3 nucleotides: TGTGCCAGCAGCCAGGACTTGAGCTCCTACAATGAGCAGTTCTTC.

The chain has TRBV4-2 and TRBJ2-1, with a tentative D call TRBD1 (6 bases). Trimming took off 2 bases at V and 4 bases at J, with 12 bases between the two ends. Germline V gene lookup returns CDR1 LGHNA and CDR2 YNFKEQ. CDR3 length: 15 amino acids. CDR3 residues: CASSQRGTPYNEQFF. CDR3 sequence (DNA): TGTGCCAGCAGCCAAAGAGGGACACCTTACAATGAGCAGTTCTTC.

The DNA for the CDR3 is TGTGCCAGCAGTTCTCTCGACAGCTACGAGCAGTACTTC. Protein: CASSSLDSYEQYF. This chain joins TRBV27 and TRBJ2-7; possible D gene TRBD1, 5 bases. The CDR3 length is 13 residues. Germline assignment: CDR1 MNHEY and CDR2 SMNVEV (reference sequence). V lost 4 bases to trimming and J lost 3 bases, with 10 bases between them.

The table lists this clone with a few counts. V and J are TRBV30 and TRBJ1-2, with a possible D match to TRBD1 (5 bases). CDR1 GTSNPN and CDR2 SVGIG come from the germline V gene (reference sequence). V lost 3 bases, J lost 6 bases, and 11 bases lay in between. The CDR3 sequence is 12 residues long. This chain's CDR3 is CAWSQGRDGYTF. CDR3 nucleotide sequence: TGTGCCTGGAGCCAGGGTAGGGATGGCTACACCTTC.

The chain recombines TRBV5-3 with TRBJ2-5; 9 positions match TRBD2. TRBV5-3 is flagged as an ORF with uncertain function. The CDR3 length is 15 residues. Germline trimming cut 4 bases from V and 2 bases from J; bases unmatched to any gene: 6. For the CDR3, the DNA is TGTGCCAGAAGCCAGAGACTAGCGGCACAAGAGACCCAGTACTTC. It encodes CARSQRLAAQETQYF.

This clone showed up many times. The genes are TRBV5-6 and TRBJ2-3; D is perhaps TRBD2 (6 bases). This CDR3 has 16 residues. V lost 0 bases to trimming and J lost 0 bases, with 11 bases between them. CDR1 and CDR2 (germline): SGHDT, YYEEEE. The CDR3 bases are TGTGCCAGCAGCTTGGAAGCGGGCCCGAGCACAGATACGCAGTATTTT. Its protein is CASSLEAGPSTDTQYF.

This chain joins TRBV20-1 and TRBJ1-1, with D hard to call. The CDR3 has 11 residues. Germline lookup yields CDR1 DFQATT and CDR2 SNEGSKA (reference sequence). Between the trimmed V and J ends, which lost 3 bases and 7 bases, there was a span of 9 bases. The CDR3 loop reads CSARQVNEAFF. In DNA, the CDR3 is TGCAGTGCTAGGCAGGTAAATGAAGCTTTCTTT.

The CDR3 nucleotides are TGTGCCAGCAGTGTCGGCAGGGGGCACTACAATGAGCAGTTCTTC. It translates to CASSVGRGHYNEQFF. J is TRBJ2-1 and V is TRBV2, with 8 bases identical to TRBD1. The CDR3 is 15 amino acids. Germline V gene data show CDR1 as SNHLY and CDR2 as FYNNEI. V was pared by 4 bases and J by 3 bases, with 5 bases of the junction left unmatched.

The V gene is TRBV9, the J gene TRBJ1-2; the match to TRBD1 covers 7 bases. Germline V gene data show CDR1 as SGDLS and CDR2 as YYNGEE. The CDR3 is 17 amino acids. Unmatched junction bases numbered 18, after V lost 3 bases and J lost 7 bases. CDR3 bases: TGTGCCAGCAGCGCGAGGGCATCGTCCCGGGACAGTTTTGGCTACACCTTC. Translated, it gives CASSARASSRDSFGYTF.

The chain recombines TRBV6-5 with TRBJ1-3; D is uncertain. Looked up from germline, CDR1 is MNHEY and CDR2 is SVGAGI. CDR3 length equals 13 residues. The V end lost 7 bases, the J end lost 8 bases, and 15 bases lay between the germline ends. The CDR3 DNA is TGTGCCAGCAATAGAGGGAGTGGGGACACCATATATTTT. This codes for CASNRGSGDTIYF.

The chain uses TRBV21-1 and TRBJ1-3. TRBV21-1 is a documented pseudogene. CDR3 length equals 14 residues. The CDR3 is CATKRSIAGNTIYF. The CDR3 DNA reads TGTGCCACCAAGCGTTCAATTGCTGGAAACACCATATATTTT.

The genes are TRBV9 and TRBJ1-1, with a weak D call TRBD1 (6 bases). Germline CDR1 reads SGDLS; CDR2 reads YYNGEE. The CDR3 contains 14 residues. The germline V and J ends were trimmed by 3 bases and 3 bases, with 12 bases remaining between them. The CDR3 is CASSALTGHTEAFF. The CDR3 bases are TGTGCCAGCAGCGCGCTGACAGGACACACTGAAGCTTTCTTT.

The chain employs TRBV21-1 and TRBJ2-3; the table's D call of TRBD2 was not tested on the DNA. TRBV21-1 is an annotated pseudogene. The CDR3 sequence is 17 residues long. The CDR3, as DNA: TGTGCCAGCAGCAAGATTAAGTGGCGGGAGTGCACAGATACGCAGTATTTT. Protein product: CASSKIKWRECTDTQYF.

The sample holds one count of this clone. The V call is TRBV19, the J call TRBJ1-2; weak D call: TRBD1 (6 bases). The germline gives CDR1 LNHDA, CDR2 SQIVND (reference sequence). This CDR3 is 14 amino acids long. Between the trimmed V and J ends, which lost 5 bases and 7 bases, there was a span of 17 bases. CDR3 nucleotides: TGTGCCAGTAGTGTCGGACAGACGCCTGGTGGCTACACCTTC. Protein: CASSVGQTPGGYTF.

In this sample, this clone turned up a few times. The same CDR3 also results from other DNA sequences found in this sample. The rearrangement links TRBV20-1 to TRBJ1-2, with 8 bases identical to TRBD1. V gave up 6 bases and J gave up 6 bases; unmatched junction bases: 0. Germline assignment: CDR1 DFQATT and CDR2 SNEGSKA (reference sequence). The CDR3 length is 10 residues. CDR3 loop: CSADRDGYTF. Here the CDR3 DNA reads TGCAGTGCGGACAGGGATGGCTACACCTTC.

The CDR3 reads CASSRGRQGNYGYTF. In DNA form, the CDR3 reads TGTGCCAGTAGTAGGGGGCGACAGGGAAACTATGGCTACACCTTC. The chain has TRBV19 and TRBJ1-2; 7 bases are a match to TRBD1. The germline gives CDR1 LNHDA, CDR2 SQIVND (reference sequence). This CDR3 is built from 15 residues. V lost 4 bases and J lost 2; bases outside the gene matches: 7.

In DNA, the CDR3 is TGTGCCAGCAGCTCCCTTCCGGGCGAGGGAGACAATGAGCAGTTCTTC. Translation: CASSSLPGEGDNEQFF. The chain joins TRBV7-9 to TRBJ2-1; possible D gene TRBD2, 5 bases. Deletions cut 4 bases from V and 5 bases from J, with 18 bases between. CDR3 size: 16 residues. Germline V gives CDR1 SEHNR, CDR2 FQNEAQ (reference sequence).

This clone was seen only once. The chain uses TRBV19 and TRBJ1-1; weak D call: TRBD1 (6 bases). CDR1 and CDR2 from the germline V gene are LNHDA and SQIVND (reference sequence). The ends were cut back, 5 bases at V and 8 bases at J, with 12 bases in the middle. CDR3 length equals 12 residues. The CDR3 DNA reads TGTGCCAGTAGTTCCCACAGGGTGGAAGCTTTCTTT. This sequence encodes CASSSHRVEAFF. The variable domain in full, with the rest retrieved from reference TRBV19 and TRBJ1-1, is DGGITQSPKYLFRKEGQNVTLSCEQNLNHDAMYWYRQDPGQGLRLIYYSQIVNDFQKGDIAEGYSVSREKKESFPLTVTSAQKNPTAFYLCASSSHRVEAFFGQGTRLTVV.

This clone was counted a few times. This chain connects TRBV27 to TRBJ2-7; 8 nucleotides align to TRBD1. Germline V gives CDR1 MNHEY, CDR2 SMNVEV (reference sequence). The CDR3 is 16 amino acids. The J segment lost 7 bases and the V segment lost 6 bases, leaving 17 bases of the junction unmatched. The CDR3 DNA reads as TGTGCCAGCAGCCCTGGCCCAGGGACAGGCCGTCGGGAGCAGTACTTC. Protein sequence: CASSPGPGTGRREQYF.

The chain joins TRBV28 to TRBJ2-7; TRBD2 matches 9 bases. Losses at the gene ends were 6 bases for V and 4 bases for J; bases not matched to a gene: 19. In germline, CDR1 is MDHEN, CDR2 SYDVKM. The CDR3 loop spans 18 amino acids. CDR3 sequence: CASSSAGGPPAWGYEQYF. The CDR3 nucleotides are TGTGCCAGCAGCTCAGCGGGAGGTCCCCCAGCGTGGGGTTACGAGCAGTACTTC. Looking up the rest from reference TRBV28 and TRBJ2-7 gives the full variable domain: DVKVTQSSRYLVKRTGEKVFLECVQDMDHENMFWYRQDPGLGLRLIYFSYDVKMKEKGDIPEGYSVSREKKERFSLILESASTNQTSMYLCASSSAGGPPAWGYEQYFGPGTRLTVT.